The 2 T cell receptor beta chains presented below share a single source sample, sequenced in a study of identical twins. TCRdb itself ran the 5' RACE reads through MiXCR, one entry per CDR3 protein. The table records about 470,000 distinct CDR3 sequences, more than 20% of them present only once. The sample was also linked to a second study, of T cells expressing NK-cell markers.

The sequencing sample was made of CD4+ T cells sorted from blood. Receptor source: a woman between 18 and 29 years old in good health.

The genes are TRBV4-3 and TRBJ1-2, with a tentative D call TRBD1 (6 bases). This CDR3 has 11 amino acids. The V gene's germline CDR1 is LGHNA and CDR2 YSLEER. The V end lost 3 bases, the J end lost 7 bases, and 6 bases lay between the germline ends. Here the CDR3 reads CASSHRGGYTF. The CDR3 DNA is TGCGCCAGCAGCCACAGGGGTGGCTACACCTTC.

This chain joins TRBV18 and TRBJ2-7, with TRBD2 as a possible D gene (6 bases). Germline lookup yields CDR1 KGHSH and CDR2 LQKENI. V lost 2 bases and J lost 2, with 10 bases in between. This CDR3 region has 14 residues. CDR3 in DNA: TGTGCCAGCTCACCAATAGGGACTGCCTACGAGCAGTACTTC. Translated, it gives CASSPIGTAYEQYF.